Shown below are 15 T cell receptor beta chains from a single sample sequenced in a study of cytomegalovirus exposure and HLA in healthy donors. Amplification used 60 Vbeta primers and 13 Jbeta primers. The repertoire was sequenced with immunoSEQ multiplex PCR; TCRdb's copy has only in-frame clones and lacks some. The sample lists under 200,000 clones, over 65% occurring once. The sample taken for sequencing was PBMCs. Source of these receptors: a man between 40 and 49 years old in good health and CMV-seropositive.

This clone was detected only once. The V and J genes are TRBV18 and TRBJ2-6; D might be TRBD2 (6 bases). The CDR3 length is 17 residues. Per germline, CDR1 KGHSH and CDR2 LQKENI. Trimming left V 0 bases short and J 5 bases short, with 14 bases between. The CDR3 is CASSPPVSGPWANVLTF. The DNA of the CDR3 is TGTGCCAGCTCACCACCTGTCAGCGGGCCGTGGGCCAACGTCCTGACTTTC. The full variable domain, rest sourced from reference TRBV18 and TRBJ2-6, is NAGVMQNPRHLVRRRGQEARLRCSPMKGHSHVYWYRQLPEEGLKFMVYLQKENIIDESGMPKERFSAEFPKEGPSILRIQQVVRGDSAAYFCASSPPVSGPWANVLTFGAGSRLTVL.

J is TRBJ1-6 and V is TRBV27, with TRBD1 as a possible D gene (5 bases). Between the trimmed V and J ends, which lost 7 bases and 7 bases, there was a span of 14 bases. Germline V CDR1 and CDR2: MNHEY, SMNVEV (reference sequence). This CDR3 comprises 14 residues. The CDR3 protein is CASTKQVGNSPLHF. DNA of the CDR3: TGTGCCAGCACCAAACAGGTTGGGAATTCACCCCTCCACTTT.

V is TRBV4-1 and J is TRBJ1-1; tentative D call: TRBD1 (5 bases). The CDR3 runs to 16 residues. CDR1 is MGHRA, CDR2 YSYEKL, per germline. Trimming removed 0 bases from V and 5 bases from J, with 16 bases in between. The CDR3: CASSQEPFKAGTEAFF. The CDR3 DNA is TGCGCCAGCAGCCAAGAGCCGTTCAAGGCAGGGACTGAAGCTTTCTTT.

This clone occurred a few times. The V call is TRBV4-3, the J call TRBJ2-5; the match to TRBD2 covers 12 bases. This CDR3 region has 16 residues. Per germline, CDR1 LGHNA and CDR2 YSLEER. V lost 3 bases, J lost 5 bases, and 7 bases stayed unmatched. The CDR3 nucleotides are TGCGCCAGCAGCCAGGCGGAGACTAGCGGGAGTGAGACCCAGTACTTC. Amino acid sequence: CASSQAETSGSETQYF.

The rearrangement uses TRBV7-8 and TRBJ1-2; D remains ambiguous. V lost 5 bases and J 2 bases, leaving 9 bases between the germline ends. The germline V gene encodes CDR1 SGHVS and CDR2 FQNEAQ. The CDR3 contains 13 residues. The CDR3 here is CASSLDGNYGYTF. The CDR3 DNA reads as TGTGCCAGCAGCCTCGACGGGAACTATGGCTACACCTTC.

This clone has a single count. The gene calls are TRBV5-1 and TRBJ2-7, with 9 bases aligning to TRBD2. The CDR3 extends over 15 amino acids. J was trimmed by 0 bases and V by 4 bases; bases with no gene match: 5. The germline V gene has CDR1 SGHRS and CDR2 YFSETQ. The CDR3 is CASSPTTSGSYEQYF. The DNA for the CDR3 is TGCGCCAGCAGCCCCACGACTAGCGGCTCCTACGAGCAGTACTTC. Filled out from reference TRBV5-1 and TRBJ2-7, the complete variable domain reads KAGVTQTPRYLIKTRGQQVTLSCSPISGHRSVSWYQQTPGQGLQFLFEYFSETQRNKGNFPGRFSGRQFSNSRSEMNVSTLELGDSALYLCASSPTTSGSYEQYFGPGTRLTVT.

The chain employs TRBV5-6 and TRBJ2-5; 8 nucleotides align to TRBD1. The trim removed 0 bases at V and 7 bases at J, leaving 8 bases unmatched. CDR1 is SGHDT and CDR2 is YYEEEE in the germline V gene. The CDR3 is 15 residues long. The CDR3, as DNA: TGTGCCAGCAGCTTGGGCGGCGGACAGGGCGGGACCCAGTACTTC. Protein product: CASSLGGGQGGTQYF. Filled out from reference TRBV5-6 and TRBJ2-5, the complete variable domain reads DAGVTQSPTHLIKTRGQQVTLRCSPKSGHDTVSWYQQALGQGPQFIFQYYEEEERQRGNFPDRFSGHQFPNYSSELNVNALLLGDSALYLCASSLGGGQGGTQYFGPGTRLLVL.

This rearrangement joins TRBV19 to TRBJ2-5; 8 bases line up with TRBD1. This CDR3 contains 14 residues. Trimming cost V 6 bases and J 4 bases; bases outside gene matches: 7. Germline loops: CDR1 LNHDA, CDR2 SQIVND (reference sequence). The CDR3 coding sequence is TGTGCCAGTAGCGGACAGGGAGGACGAGAGACCCAGTACTTC. It is translated as CASSGQGGRETQYF.

This clone was recorded once. This rearrangement joins TRBV11-2 to TRBJ2-7; the D gene is possibly TRBD2 (5 bases). V was pared by 5 bases and J by 0 bases, with 17 bases between. From germline, CDR1 is SGHAT and CDR2 FQNNGV. The CDR3 runs 16 residues. The CDR3 nucleotides are TGTGCCAGCAGCCCACTGAGCGGTCTTAGCTCCTACGAGCAGTACTTC. Translation: CASSPLSGLSSYEQYF.

The V call is TRBV29-1, the J call TRBJ2-5; D gene unclear. Germline CDR1 SQVTM, CDR2 ANQGSEA. This CDR3 has 14 amino acids. V lost 6 bases and J 4 bases, leaving 18 bases between the germline ends. The CDR3 region is CSVSHGEVIETQYF. The DNA for the CDR3 is TGCAGCGTATCTCACGGAGAAGTTATAGAGACCCAGTACTTC. Together with reference TRBV29-1 and TRBJ2-5, the CDR3 gives the full variable domain: SAVISQKPSRDICQRGTSLTIQCQVDSQVTMMFWYRQQPGQSLTLIATANQGSEATYESGFVIDKFPISRPNLTFSTLTVSNMSPEDSSIYLCSVSHGEVIETQYFGPGTRLLVL.

The J gene is TRBJ2-1, the V gene TRBV7-6, with TRBD2 matching over 15 bases. The CDR3 length is 17 residues. Per the germline V gene, CDR1 is SGHVS and CDR2 is FNYEAQ. Losses at the gene ends were 5 bases for V and 2 bases for J; bases not matched to a gene: 4. The CDR3 nucleotides read TGTGCCAGCAGCCTCGGACTAGCGGGGGGGCCCTACAATGAGCAGTTCTTC. Translating it yields CASSLGLAGGPYNEQFF.

The rearrangement links TRBV30 to TRBJ2-7; a weak D match, TRBD2 (6 bases). Trimming cost V 4 bases and J 3 bases, with 13 bases left between them. The CDR3 totals 13 residues. Germline CDR1 is GTSNPN and CDR2 is SVGIG (reference sequence). This CDR3 reads CAWKGGIRYEQYF. The CDR3 DNA reads as TGTGCCTGGAAAGGCGGGATTCGCTACGAGCAGTACTTC. The full variable domain, with the rest looked up from reference TRBV30 and TRBJ2-7, is SQTIHQWPATLVQPVGSPLSLECTVEGTSNPNLYWYRQAAGRGLQLLFYSVGIGQISSEVPQNLSASRPQDRQFILSSKKLLLSDSGFYLCAWKGGIRYEQYFGPGTRLTVT.

V and J are TRBV7-8 and TRBJ2-7, with 7 nucleotides matching TRBD1. The CDR3 contains 16 residues. Unmatched junction bases numbered 12, after V lost 7 bases and J lost 0 bases. Germline CDR1 SGHVS, CDR2 FQNEAQ. CDR3 nucleotides: TGTGCCAGCACCCGGCAGCCACAGGGGAGCTCCTACGAGCAGTACTTC. Its translation: CASTRQPQGSSYEQYF.

The chain employs TRBV9 and TRBJ2-1, with TRBD2 matching over 9 bases. The V gene's germline CDR1 is SGDLS and CDR2 YYNGEE. The V gene end was trimmed by 0 bases and the J gene end by 8 bases; junction bases not matched to a gene: 6. The CDR3 spans 15 residues. DNA for the CDR3: TGTGCCAGCAGCGTAGGGCTAGCGGGGTTGGATGAGCAGTTCTTC. This encodes CASSVGLAGLDEQFF. The full variable domain, in which reference TRBV9 and TRBJ2-1 provide the parts outside the CDR3, is DSGVTQTPKHLITATGQRVTLRCSPRSGDLSVYWYQQSLDQGLQFLIQYYNGEERAKGNILERFSAQQFPDLHSELNLSSLELGDSALYFCASSVGLAGLDEQFFGPGTRLTVL.

V gene TRBV11-3 combines with J gene TRBJ2-5, with D possibly being TRBD2 (6 bases). V lost 1 base and J 3 bases, leaving 12 bases between the germline ends. The CDR3 length is 15 residues. Germline CDR1 reads SGHNT; CDR2 reads YENEEA. CDR3 nucleotide sequence: TGTGCCAGCAGCTTAGGTCTAGCGAGAGAAGAGACCCAGTACTTC. Its protein is CASSLGLAREETQYF.